Listed here are 27 T cell receptor beta chains from one sample, sequenced in a study of a mutant IDH1 vaccine in newly diagnosed glioma. The time point is: week 47, end of study. One vaccine dose held 300 ug of mutant IDH1 20-mer peptide and came with topical imiquimod. The assay was immunoSEQ multiplex PCR, and TCRdb's table has in-frame clones only and misses some. The sample lists tens of thousands of clones; roughly 70% were seen once. These receptors are not linked to any known antigen. The sequenced sample was PBMCs, obtained from a glioma patient whose treatment included an IDH1 peptide vaccine. The receptors were gathered from a man aged 35 to 55 with glioma.

This chain uses TRBV11-3 with TRBJ2-5; the D gene is possibly TRBD1 (5 bases). Germline CDR1 SGHNT, CDR2 YENEEA. Trimming removed 3 bases at V and 1 base at J, with 6 bases between. This CDR3 has 13 amino acids. CDR3 protein: CASSFQGQETQYF. The CDR3 DNA reads TGTGCCAGCAGCTTTCAGGGCCAAGAGACCCAGTACTTC.

The V call is TRBV27, the J call TRBJ2-1; 10 bases align to TRBD1. Trimming took 2 bases from V and 9 from J; bases not matched to a gene: 7. The CDR3 sequence is 15 residues long. Germline loops: CDR1 MNHEY, CDR2 SMNVEV (reference sequence). CDR3 residues: CASSLDSWDRGEQFF. CDR3 sequence (DNA): TGTGCCAGCAGTTTAGATTCCTGGGACAGGGGTGAGCAGTTCTTC.

The chain employs TRBV7-9 and TRBJ1-6; no clear D gene. The CDR3 has 12 amino acids. The ends were cut back, 1 base at V and 8 bases at J, with 3 bases in the middle. Germline CDR1 is SEHNR and CDR2 is FQNEAQ (reference sequence). The CDR3, as DNA: TGTGCCAGCAGCTTAGGGGATTCACCCCTCCACTTT. Translating it yields CASSLGDSPLHF.

V is TRBV5-1 and J is TRBJ2-6; D uncertain. Germline CDR1 reads SGHRS; CDR2 reads YFSETQ. The CDR3 is 17 residues long. V was trimmed by 2 bases and J by 0 bases, leaving 12 bases between them. The CDR3 reads CASSLETPISGANVLTF. The CDR3 DNA reads as TGCGCCAGCAGCTTAGAGACACCGATCTCTGGGGCCAACGTCCTGACTTTC.

This chain uses TRBV4-3 with TRBJ1-5; 7 positions match TRBD1. Germline CDR1 and CDR2: LGHNA and YSLEER. This CDR3 spans 17 amino acids. Trimming took 0 bases from V and 4 from J; bases not matched to a gene: 9. The CDR3 is CASSQETGTLRNQPQHF. The CDR3 DNA reads TGCGCCAGCAGCCAAGAGACAGGGACCTTAAGAAATCAGCCCCAGCATTTT.

A few counts support this clone. This rearrangement joins TRBV19 to TRBJ1-1; no clear D. This CDR3 spans 13 amino acids. Trimming removed 4 bases at V and 10 bases at J, with 16 bases between. CDR1 LNHDA and CDR2 SQIVND come from the germline V gene (reference sequence). The CDR3 DNA is TGTGCCAGTAGTAAGGAGAGGCGGGAAGGAGCTTTCTTT. This codes for CASSKERREGAFF.

The chain is built from TRBV14 and TRBJ1-4; D is unclear. Germline V gene lookup returns CDR1 SGHDN and CDR2 FVKESK. CDR3 length equals 15 residues. Trimming took 2 bases from V and 3 from J, leaving 10 bases between them. The CDR3 loop is CASSQLRDPNEKLFF. CDR3 DNA: TGTGCCAGCAGCCAATTGAGGGATCCTAATGAAAAACTGTTTTTT.

This clone occurred once. V and J are TRBV9 and TRBJ2-5, with 7 bases matching TRBD2. Looked up from germline, CDR1 is SGDLS and CDR2 is YYNGEE. V lost 0 bases to trimming and J lost 4 bases; unmatched junction nucleotides: 3. The CDR3 is 14 residues long. The CDR3, as DNA: TGTGCCAGCAGCGTAGATGTAGCGGGAGAGACCCAGTACTTC. This translates into CASSVDVAGETQYF.

The V and J genes are TRBV6-1 and TRBJ1-1; TRBD1 is a possible D gene (5 bases). Germline V gene data show CDR1 as MNHNS and CDR2 as SASEGT. Trimming cost V 5 bases and J 8 bases, with 9 bases left between them. This CDR3 region has 11 residues. In nucleotides, the CDR3 is TGTGCCAGCAGTTTCGACAGAGAAGCTTTCTTT. Its protein is CASSFDREAFF.

A few counts support this clone. The rearrangement links TRBV4-1 to TRBJ1-2, with TRBD1 identical over 10 bases. V trimming: 3 bases; J trimming: 8 bases; junction bases outside the gene matches: 9. This CDR3 has 15 amino acids. Germline CDR1 and CDR2: MGHRA and YSYEKL. The CDR3 bases are TGCGCCAGCAGCCACCCAGATGACAGGGGGCGAGGCTACACCTTC. Protein product: CASSHPDDRGRGYTF.

The chain employs TRBV7-9 and TRBJ1-6; D is ambiguous. This CDR3 has 13 amino acids. Germline V CDR1 and CDR2: SEHNR, FQNEAQ (reference sequence). Trimming left V 1 base short and J 10 bases short, with 8 bases between. The CDR3 DNA reads as TGTGCCAGCAGCTTAGGGGGTGGATCACCCCTCCACTTT. Amino acids: CASSLGGGSPLHF.

The rearrangement uses TRBV29-1 and TRBJ2-7; the D gene could be TRBD1 or TRBD2 (6 bases each). CDR3 size: 14 residues. Germline V CDR1 and CDR2: SQVTM, ANQGSEA. Trimming left V 3 bases short and J 5 bases short, with 17 bases between. The CDR3 DNA sequence: TGCAGCGTTGAGGGGGGCAGGGAGGCCGACGAGCAGTACTTC. This sequence encodes CSVEGGREADEQYF.

The rearrangement uses TRBV6-4 and TRBJ2-3, with 9 nucleotides matching TRBD2. Germline V CDR1 and CDR2: MRHNA, SNTAGT. The CDR3 is made up of 14 amino acids. Unmatched junction bases numbered 2, after V lost 3 bases and J lost 4 bases. The CDR3, as DNA: TGTGCCAGCAGTGAGCGGGAGGGCCCAGATACGCAGTATTTT. It specifies CASSEREGPDTQYF.

This chain joins TRBV2 and TRBJ2-3; 7 nucleotides align to TRBD1. This CDR3 comprises 15 residues. CDR1 is SNHLY, CDR2 FYNNEI, per germline. Trimming took 6 bases from V and 8 from J; bases not matched to a gene: 14. CDR3 nucleotide sequence: TGTGCCAGCAGCCCCGGACAGGCGGCGCATGGTACGCAGTATTTT. Protein: CASSPGQAAHGTQYF.

The chain links TRBV14 to TRBJ2-7; D possibly corresponds to TRBD2 (5 bases). The CDR3 consists of 15 residues. Trimming cost V 4 bases and J 5 bases, with 18 bases left between them. Germline CDR1 is SGHDN and CDR2 is FVKESK. DNA for the CDR3: TGTGCCAGCAGCCCATGGATGCAGCGGTCAGACGAGCAGTACTTC. This sequence encodes CASSPWMQRSDEQYF.

A few counts support this clone. This chain joins TRBV6-5 and TRBJ2-1; 10 bases line up with TRBD1. The CDR3 contains 14 residues. Germline V gene data show CDR1 as MNHEY and CDR2 as SVGAGI. V shed 5 bases and J 6 bases; nucleotides not matched to a gene: 4. The CDR3 spells CASSTRTGGNEQFF. DNA for the CDR3: TGTGCCAGCAGTACCAGGACAGGGGGCAATGAGCAGTTCTTC.

The chain employs TRBV19 and TRBJ2-3; TRBD2 matches at 12 bases. Germline V gives CDR1 LNHDA, CDR2 SQIVND (reference sequence). The CDR3 has 16 residues. The V gene end was trimmed by 9 bases and the J gene end by 9 bases; junction bases not matched to a gene: 16. This CDR3 reads CASQNRRGTSGSTQYF. CDR3 coding DNA: TGTGCCAGCCAAAACCGAAGAGGGACTAGCGGGTCGACGCAGTATTTT.

CDR3 in DNA: TGTGCCAGCAGCCTGCCCCCAGGGGGCTTAGCAGATACGCAGTATTTT. Translated: CASSLPPGGLADTQYF. The rearrangement uses TRBV5-4 and TRBJ2-3; 8 bases fit TRBD1. The CDR3 sequence is 16 residues long. Germline CDR1 and CDR2: SGHNT and YYREEE (reference sequence). Trimming cost V 4 bases and J 4 bases; bases outside gene matches: 11.

This clone occurred once. The chain combines TRBV30 with TRBJ1-2; TRBD1 matches 9 bases. The CDR3 covers 15 residues. The germline gives CDR1 GTSNPN, CDR2 SVGIG (reference sequence). V trimming: 5 bases; J trimming: 4 bases; junction bases outside the gene matches: 11. CDR3 sequence reads: CAWVKNRGPSYGYTF. Written as DNA, the CDR3 is TGTGCCTGGGTTAAAAACAGGGGGCCTAGCTATGGCTACACCTTC.

The chain carries TRBV5-6 and TRBJ1-2, with TRBD1 identical over 9 bases. The germline gives CDR1 SGHDT, CDR2 YYEEEE. V lost 5 bases, J lost 5 bases, and 10 bases stayed unmatched. CDR3 length: 15 amino acids. Written as DNA, the CDR3 is TGTGCCAGCAGAGGGACAGGGAGGGGTGGTTATGGCTACACCTTC. Its protein product is CASRGTGRGGYGYTF. The full variable domain, completed using reference TRBV5-6 and TRBJ1-2, is DAGVTQSPTHLIKTRGQQVTLRCSPKSGHDTVSWYQQALGQGPQFIFQYYEEEERQRGNFPDRFSGHQFPNYSSELNVNALLLGDSALYLCASRGTGRGGYGYTFGSGTRLTVV.

The genes are TRBV19 and TRBJ1-5, with TRBD1 matching over 9 bases. Per germline, CDR1 LNHDA and CDR2 SQIVND (reference sequence). The CDR3 extends over 17 amino acids. The V gene end was trimmed by 7 bases and the J gene end by 1 base; junction bases not matched to a gene: 11. CDR3 loop: CASNPGQGQGSNQPQHF. The CDR3 region has the DNA TGTGCCAGTAACCCCGGACAGGGGCAAGGGAGCAATCAGCCCCAGCATTTT.

The rearrangement joins TRBV9 to TRBJ1-2, with D maybe TRBD1 (5 bases). The germline gives CDR1 SGDLS, CDR2 YYNGEE. V shed 5 bases and J shed 7 bases, with 18 bases lying between them. The CDR3 length is 14 residues. CDR3 in amino acids: CASSEGFARGGYTF. In nucleotides, the CDR3 is TGTGCCAGCAGTGAGGGGTTCGCAAGGGGTGGCTACACCTTC. Combining the CDR3 with reference TRBV9 and TRBJ1-2 gives the whole variable domain DSGVTQTPKHLITATGQRVTLRCSPRSGDLSVYWYQQSLDQGLQFLIQYYNGEERAKGNILERFSAQQFPDLHSELNLSSLELGDSALYFCASSEGFARGGYTFGSGTRLTVV.

The chain has TRBV6-6 and TRBJ2-2; D possibly corresponds to TRBD1 (6 bases). In germline, CDR1 is MNHNY, CDR2 SVGAGI (reference sequence). The CDR3 runs to 14 residues. Trimming took 6 bases from V and 7 from J, leaving 15 bases between them. CDR3 sequence: CASSNIRGDGELFF. The CDR3 DNA reads as TGTGCCAGCAGCAATATCAGGGGTGACGGGGAGCTGTTTTTT.

The chain couples TRBV27 to TRBJ1-4; unclear D gene. The germline V and J ends were trimmed by 8 bases and 8 bases, with 18 bases remaining between them. The length of the CDR3 is 14 residues. Germline loops: CDR1 MNHEY, CDR2 SMNVEV (reference sequence). Written as DNA, the CDR3 is TGTGCCAGCCTTTCCGAGGGCTATGAGGAAAAACTGTTTTTT. It specifies CASLSEGYEEKLFF.

The rearrangement joins TRBV6-1 to TRBJ1-2, with 10 bases lining up with TRBD1. This CDR3 contains 15 residues. Looked up from germline, CDR1 is MNHNS and CDR2 is SASEGT. The V segment lost 5 bases and the J segment 2 bases; nucleotides outside the gene matches: 5. The CDR3 sequence: CASSSRDRGNYGYTF. The CDR3 coding sequence is TGTGCCAGCAGTAGCCGGGACAGGGGCAACTATGGCTACACCTTC.

A few counts support this clone. V gene TRBV10-1 combines with J gene TRBJ1-1; TRBD1 might be the D (6 bases). The germline gives CDR1 WNHNN, CDR2 SYGVQD (reference sequence). The V end lost 3 bases, the J end lost 6 bases, and 11 bases lay between the germline ends. This CDR3 has 13 residues. CDR3 sequence: CASSEYRAAEAFF. CDR3 sequence (DNA): TGCGCCAGCAGTGAATACAGGGCTGCTGAAGCTTTCTTT.

This clone was counted a single time. This chain connects TRBV4-3 to TRBJ1-2; the D gene is possibly TRBD1 (5 bases). The germline gives CDR1 LGHNA, CDR2 YSLEER. This CDR3 has 13 amino acids. V was shortened by 0 bases and J by 8 bases, with 10 bases between the two germline ends. The CDR3 loop reads CASSQDQGDGYTF. The CDR3 DNA reads as TGCGCCAGCAGCCAAGACCAAGGGGACGGCTACACCTTC.